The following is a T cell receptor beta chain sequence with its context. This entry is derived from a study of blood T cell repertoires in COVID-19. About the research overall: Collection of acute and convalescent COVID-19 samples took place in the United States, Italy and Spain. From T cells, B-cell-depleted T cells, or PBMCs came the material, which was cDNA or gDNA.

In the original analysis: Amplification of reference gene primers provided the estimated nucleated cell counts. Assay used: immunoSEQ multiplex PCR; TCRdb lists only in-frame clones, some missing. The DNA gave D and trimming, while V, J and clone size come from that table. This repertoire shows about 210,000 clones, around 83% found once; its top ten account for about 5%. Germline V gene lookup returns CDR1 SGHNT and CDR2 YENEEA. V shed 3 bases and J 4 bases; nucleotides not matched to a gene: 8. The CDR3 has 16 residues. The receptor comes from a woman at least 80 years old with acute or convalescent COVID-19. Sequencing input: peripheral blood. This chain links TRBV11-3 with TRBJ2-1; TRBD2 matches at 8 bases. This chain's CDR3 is CASSFTGTREYNEQFF. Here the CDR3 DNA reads TGTGCCAGCAGCTTCACCGGGACTAGGGAATACAATGAGCAGTTCTTC.